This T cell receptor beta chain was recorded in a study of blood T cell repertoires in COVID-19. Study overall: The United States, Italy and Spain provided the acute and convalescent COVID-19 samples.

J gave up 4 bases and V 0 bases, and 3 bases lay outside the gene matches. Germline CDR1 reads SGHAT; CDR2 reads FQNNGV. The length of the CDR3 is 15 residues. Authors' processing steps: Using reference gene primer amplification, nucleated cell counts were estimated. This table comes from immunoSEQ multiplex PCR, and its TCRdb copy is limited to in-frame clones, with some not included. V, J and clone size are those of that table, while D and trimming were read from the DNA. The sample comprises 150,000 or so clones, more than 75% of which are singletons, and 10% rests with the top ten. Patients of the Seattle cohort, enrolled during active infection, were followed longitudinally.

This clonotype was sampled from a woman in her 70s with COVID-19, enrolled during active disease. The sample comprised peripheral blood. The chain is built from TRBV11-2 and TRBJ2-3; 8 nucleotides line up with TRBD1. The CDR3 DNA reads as TGTGCCAGCAGCTTAGACTGGACAGGGCCAGATACGCAGTATTTT. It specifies CASSLDWTGPDTQYF. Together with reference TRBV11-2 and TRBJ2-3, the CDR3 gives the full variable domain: EAGVAQSPRYKIIEKRQSVAFWCNPISGHATLYWYQQILGQGPKLLIQFQNNGVVDDSQLPKDRFSAERLKGVDSTLKIQPAKLEDSAVYLCASSLDWTGPDTQYFGPGTRLTVL.